This T cell receptor (beta chain) comes out of a study of blood T cell repertoires in COVID-19. For the study at large: The United States, Italy and Spain provided the acute and convalescent COVID-19 samples. T cells, B-cell-depleted T cells, or PBMCs provided the cDNA or gDNA that served as material.

The CDR3 runs 18 residues. Trimming cost V 7 bases and J 3 bases; bases outside gene matches: 20. Germline loops: CDR1 MNHEY, CDR2 SMNVEV (reference sequence). The authors' processing: The authors estimated nucleated cell counts from reference gene primer amplification. Libraries were prepared by immunoSEQ multiplex PCR; TCRdb keeps only in-frame clonotypes and omits some of them. Clone size and the V and J calls come from that table; the DNA yielded D and trimming. This sample has approximately 70,000 clones, with approximately 88% found just once. The sample comprised peripheral blood. This sequence joins TRBV27 and TRBJ1-2; TRBD1 agrees at 7 bases. This receptor was obtained from a woman aged 55-69 years with acute or convalescent COVID-19. The chain's CDR3 is CASKPYRLTGNRDYGYTF. DNA for the CDR3: TGTGCCAGCAAACCTTACCGCCTGACAGGGAATAGGGACTATGGCTACACCTTC.